This T cell receptor (beta chain) was sequenced during a study of CD8+CD57+ T cells in acquired aplastic anemia. Study at large: CD4+ and CD8+ cells, once sorted, gave DNA averaging roughly 3 ug. In CD4+ cells, healthy donors produced an average of approximately 9.9 million reads. Points from the study as a whole: Patients and controls had in common 25 to 30 CD8+ CDR3 sequences.

Genomic DNA, the template, was used for profiling of the TCR beta VDJ and CDR3. TCRdb processed the reads anew with MiXCR; each CDR3 protein has one entry. The sample records fewer than 200,000 distinct CDR3 sequences, about 60% being singletons. Remarks on this clonotype: Its antigen remains unidentified.

The CDR3 is 16 residues long. CDR1 and CDR2 (germline): WSHSY, SAAADI. V gave up 10 bases and J gave up 0 bases; unmatched junction bases: 13. Source material: sorted CD4+, CD8+, or CD8+CD57+ T cells (not recorded which) from PBMCs. The clonotype comes from a human donor in good health. This chain joins TRBV10-2 and TRBJ2-3, with 7 positions matching TRBD1. CDR3 bases: TGCGCCACCTCAGACAGGGCCATTTCTAGCACAGATACGCAGTATTTT. Its translation is CATSDRAISSTDTQYF.